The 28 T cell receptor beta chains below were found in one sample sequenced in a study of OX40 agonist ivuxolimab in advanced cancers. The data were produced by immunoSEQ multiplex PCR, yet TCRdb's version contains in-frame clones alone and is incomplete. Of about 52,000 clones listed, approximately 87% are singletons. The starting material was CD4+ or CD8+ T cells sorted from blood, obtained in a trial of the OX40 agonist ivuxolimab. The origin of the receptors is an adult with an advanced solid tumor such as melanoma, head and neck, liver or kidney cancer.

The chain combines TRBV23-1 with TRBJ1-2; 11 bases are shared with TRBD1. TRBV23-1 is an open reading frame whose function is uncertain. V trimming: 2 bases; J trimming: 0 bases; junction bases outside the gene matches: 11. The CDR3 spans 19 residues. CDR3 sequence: CASSQPPDRGRSANYGYTF. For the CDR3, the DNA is TGCGCCAGCAGTCAACCCCCGGACAGGGGGCGTTCGGCTAACTATGGCTACACCTTC.

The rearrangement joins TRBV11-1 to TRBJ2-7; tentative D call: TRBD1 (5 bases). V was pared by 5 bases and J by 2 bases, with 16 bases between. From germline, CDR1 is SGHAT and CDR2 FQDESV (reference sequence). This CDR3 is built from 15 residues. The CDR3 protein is CASSVRSGPPYEQYF. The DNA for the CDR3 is TGTGCCAGCAGCGTACGCTCAGGGCCCCCCTACGAGCAGTACTTC. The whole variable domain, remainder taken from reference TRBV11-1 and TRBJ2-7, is EAEVAQSPRYKITEKSQAVAFWCDPISGHATLYWYRQILGQGPELLVQFQDESVVDDSQLPKDRFSAERLKGVDSTLKIQPAELGDSAMYLCASSVRSGPPYEQYFGPGTRLTVT.

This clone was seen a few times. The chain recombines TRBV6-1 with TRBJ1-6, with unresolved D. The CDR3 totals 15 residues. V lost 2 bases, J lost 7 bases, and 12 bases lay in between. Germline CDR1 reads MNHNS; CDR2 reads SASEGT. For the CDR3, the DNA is TGTGCCAGCAGTGAACTGTCGCCTGCCAATTCACCCCTCCACTTT. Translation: CASSELSPANSPLHF.

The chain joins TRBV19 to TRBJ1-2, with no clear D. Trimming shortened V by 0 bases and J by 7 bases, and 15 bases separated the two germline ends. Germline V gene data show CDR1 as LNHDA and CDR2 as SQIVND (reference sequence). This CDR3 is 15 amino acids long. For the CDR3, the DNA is TGTGCCAGTAGTATAGATCTCCCAGGAGTACTTGGCTACACCTTC. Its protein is CASSIDLPGVLGYTF.

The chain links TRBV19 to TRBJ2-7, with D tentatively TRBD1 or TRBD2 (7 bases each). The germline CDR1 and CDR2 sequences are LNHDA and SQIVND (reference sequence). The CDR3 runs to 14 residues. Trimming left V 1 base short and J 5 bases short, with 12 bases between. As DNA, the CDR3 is TGTGCCAGTAGTATAGCCAGGGGGGGCAACGAGCAGTACTTC. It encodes CASSIARGGNEQYF.

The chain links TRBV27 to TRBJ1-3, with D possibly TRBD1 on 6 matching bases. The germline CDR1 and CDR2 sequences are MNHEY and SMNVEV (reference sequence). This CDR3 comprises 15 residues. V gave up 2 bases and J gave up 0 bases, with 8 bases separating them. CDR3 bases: TGTGCCAGCAGTTTAGACAGGAGCTCTGGAAACACCATATATTTT. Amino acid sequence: CASSLDRSSGNTIYF.

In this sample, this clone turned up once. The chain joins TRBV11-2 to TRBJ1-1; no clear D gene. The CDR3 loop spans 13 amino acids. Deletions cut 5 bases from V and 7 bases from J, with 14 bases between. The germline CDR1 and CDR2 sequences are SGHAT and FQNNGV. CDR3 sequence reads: CASSQRDVSEAFF. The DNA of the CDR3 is TGTGCCAGCAGCCAACGAGACGTAAGTGAAGCTTTCTTT.

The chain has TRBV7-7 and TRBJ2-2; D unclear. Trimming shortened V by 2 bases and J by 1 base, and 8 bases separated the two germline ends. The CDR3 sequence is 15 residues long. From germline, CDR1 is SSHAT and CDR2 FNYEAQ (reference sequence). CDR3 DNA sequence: TGTGCCAGCAGCTTAACCAGCCTGAACACCGGGGAGCTGTTTTTT. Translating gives CASSLTSLNTGELFF.

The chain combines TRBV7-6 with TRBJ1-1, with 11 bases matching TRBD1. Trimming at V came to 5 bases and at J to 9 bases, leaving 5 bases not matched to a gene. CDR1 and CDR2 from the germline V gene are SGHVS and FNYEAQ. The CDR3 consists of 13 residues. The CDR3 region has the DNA TGTGCCAGCAGCCCCCGGGACAGGGGGAAAGCTTTCTTT. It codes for CASSPRDRGKAFF.

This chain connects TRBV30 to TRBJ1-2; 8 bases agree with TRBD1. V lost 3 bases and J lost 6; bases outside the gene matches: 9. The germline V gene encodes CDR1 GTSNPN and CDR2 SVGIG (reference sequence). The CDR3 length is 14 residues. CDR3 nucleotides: TGTGCCTGGAGGGGACAGGCAGGGGGAAATGGCTACACCTTC. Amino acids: CAWRGQAGGNGYTF. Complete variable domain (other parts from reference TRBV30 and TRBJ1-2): SQTIHQWPATLVQPVGSPLSLECTVEGTSNPNLYWYRQAAGRGLQLLFYSVGIGQISSEVPQNLSASRPQDRQFILSSKKLLLSDSGFYLCAWRGQAGGNGYTFGSGTRLTVV.

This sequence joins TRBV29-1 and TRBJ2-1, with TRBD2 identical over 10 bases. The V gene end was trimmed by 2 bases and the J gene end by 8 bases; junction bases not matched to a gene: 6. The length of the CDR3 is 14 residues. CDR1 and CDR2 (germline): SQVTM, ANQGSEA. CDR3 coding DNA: TGCAGCGTTGAATCGCTAGCGGGGGTGGATGAGCAGTTCTTC. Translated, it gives CSVESLAGVDEQFF.

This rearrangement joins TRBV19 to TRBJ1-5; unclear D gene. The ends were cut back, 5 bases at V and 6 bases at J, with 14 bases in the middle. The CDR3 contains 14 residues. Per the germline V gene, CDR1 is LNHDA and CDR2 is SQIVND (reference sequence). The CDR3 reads CASSGSSRGQPQHF. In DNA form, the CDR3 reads TGTGCCAGTAGTGGCTCCTCTCGAGGTCAGCCCCAGCATTTT. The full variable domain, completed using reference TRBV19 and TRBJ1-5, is DGGITQSPKYLFRKEGQNVTLSCEQNLNHDAMYWYRQDPGQGLRLIYYSQIVNDFQKGDIAEGYSVSREKKESFPLTVTSAQKNPTAFYLCASSGSSRGQPQHFGDGTRLSIL.

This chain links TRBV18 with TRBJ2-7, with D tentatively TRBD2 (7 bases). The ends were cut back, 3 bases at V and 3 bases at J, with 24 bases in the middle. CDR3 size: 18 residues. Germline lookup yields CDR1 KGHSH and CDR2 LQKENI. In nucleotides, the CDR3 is TGTGCCAGCTCACCCGCGGGGGCTTCCGGAGTGGGGATCTACGAGCAGTACTTC. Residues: CASSPAGASGVGIYEQYF.

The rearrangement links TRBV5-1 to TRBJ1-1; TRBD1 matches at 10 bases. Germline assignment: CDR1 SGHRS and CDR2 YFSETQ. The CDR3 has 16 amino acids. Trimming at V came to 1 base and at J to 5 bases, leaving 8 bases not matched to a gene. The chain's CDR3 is CASSLTTGGLRTEAFF. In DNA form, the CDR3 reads TGCGCCAGCAGCTTGACGACAGGGGGCCTACGGACTGAAGCTTTCTTT. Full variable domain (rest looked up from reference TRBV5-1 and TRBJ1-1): KAGVTQTPRYLIKTRGQQVTLSCSPISGHRSVSWYQQTPGQGLQFLFEYFSETQRNKGNFPGRFSGRQFSNSRSEMNVSTLELGDSALYLCASSLTTGGLRTEAFFGQGTRLTVV.

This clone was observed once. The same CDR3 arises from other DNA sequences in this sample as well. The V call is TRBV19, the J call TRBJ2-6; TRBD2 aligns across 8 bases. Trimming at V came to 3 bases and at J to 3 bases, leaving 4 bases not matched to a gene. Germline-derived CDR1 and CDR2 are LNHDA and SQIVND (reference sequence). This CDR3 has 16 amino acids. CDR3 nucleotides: TGTGCCAGTAGTATGGCGGGGGGTGGTGGGGCCAACGTCCTGACTTTC. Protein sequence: CASSMAGGGGANVLTF.

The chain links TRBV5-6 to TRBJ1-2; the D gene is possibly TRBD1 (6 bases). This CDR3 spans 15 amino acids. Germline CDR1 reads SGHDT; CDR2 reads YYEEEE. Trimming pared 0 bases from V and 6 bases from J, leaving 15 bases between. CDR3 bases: TGTGCCAGCAGCTTGGAGGGGAGGGGGTTTGATGGCTACACCTTC. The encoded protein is CASSLEGRGFDGYTF.

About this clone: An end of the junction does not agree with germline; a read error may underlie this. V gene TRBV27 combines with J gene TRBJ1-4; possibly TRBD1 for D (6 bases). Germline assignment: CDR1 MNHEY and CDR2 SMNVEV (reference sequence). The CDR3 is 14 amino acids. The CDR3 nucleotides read TGTGCCAGCAGTTGGGGGGCAACGAATGAAAAACTGTTTTTT. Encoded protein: CASSWGATNEKLFF.

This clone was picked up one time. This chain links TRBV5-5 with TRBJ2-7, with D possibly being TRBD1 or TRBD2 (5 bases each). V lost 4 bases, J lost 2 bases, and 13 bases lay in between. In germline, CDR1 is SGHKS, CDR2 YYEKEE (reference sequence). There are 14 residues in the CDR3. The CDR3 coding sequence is TGTGCCAGCAGCCGCGCCAGGGAGACCTACGAGCAGTACTTC. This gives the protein CASSRARETYEQYF.

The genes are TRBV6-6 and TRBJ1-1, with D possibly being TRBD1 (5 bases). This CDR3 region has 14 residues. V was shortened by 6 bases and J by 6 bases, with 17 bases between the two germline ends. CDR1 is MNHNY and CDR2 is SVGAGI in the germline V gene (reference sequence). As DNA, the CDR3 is TGTGCCAGCAGCTCTCAGGGTGTGGGCGCTGAAGCTTTCTTT. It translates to CASSSQGVGAEAFF.

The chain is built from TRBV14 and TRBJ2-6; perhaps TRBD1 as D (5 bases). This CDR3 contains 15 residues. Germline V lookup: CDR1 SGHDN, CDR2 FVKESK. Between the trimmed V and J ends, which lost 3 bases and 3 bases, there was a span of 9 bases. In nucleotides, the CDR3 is TGTGCCAGCAGCCACAGGGCCGGTGGGGCCAACGTCCTGACTTTC. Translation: CASSHRAGGANVLTF.

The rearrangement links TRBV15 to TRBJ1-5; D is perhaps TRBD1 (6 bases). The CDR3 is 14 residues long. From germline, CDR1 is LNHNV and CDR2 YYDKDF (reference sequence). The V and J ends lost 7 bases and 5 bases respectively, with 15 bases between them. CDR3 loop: CATTDVGGYQPQHF. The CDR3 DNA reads TGTGCCACCACCGACGTGGGGGGCTATCAGCCCCAGCATTTT.

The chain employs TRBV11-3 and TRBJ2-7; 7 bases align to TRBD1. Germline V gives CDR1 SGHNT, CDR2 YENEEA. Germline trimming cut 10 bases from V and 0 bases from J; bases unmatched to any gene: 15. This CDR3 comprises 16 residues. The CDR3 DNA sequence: TGTGCCACTTTAGGCTCGACAGGGCTGAACTCCTACGAGCAGTACTTC. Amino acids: CATLGSTGLNSYEQYF.

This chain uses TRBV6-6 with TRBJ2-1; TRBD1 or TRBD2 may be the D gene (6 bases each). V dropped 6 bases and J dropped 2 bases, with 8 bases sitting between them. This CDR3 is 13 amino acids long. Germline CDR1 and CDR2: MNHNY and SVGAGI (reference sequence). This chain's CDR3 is CASRGGPYNEQFF. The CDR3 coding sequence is TGTGCCAGCAGGGGGGGCCCCTACAATGAGCAGTTCTTC.

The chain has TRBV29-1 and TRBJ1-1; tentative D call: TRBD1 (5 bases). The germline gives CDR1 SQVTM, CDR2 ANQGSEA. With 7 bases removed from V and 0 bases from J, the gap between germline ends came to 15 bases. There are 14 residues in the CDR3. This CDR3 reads CSALDSFMNTEAFF. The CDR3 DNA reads TGCAGCGCTCTAGACAGTTTCATGAACACTGAAGCTTTCTTT.

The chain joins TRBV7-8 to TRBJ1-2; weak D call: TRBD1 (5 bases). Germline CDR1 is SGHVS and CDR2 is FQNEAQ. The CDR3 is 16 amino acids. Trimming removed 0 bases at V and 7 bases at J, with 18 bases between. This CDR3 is CASSLAGTRSSGGYTF. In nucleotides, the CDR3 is TGTGCCAGCAGCTTAGCAGGGACTCGTTCTTCGGGTGGCTACACCTTC.

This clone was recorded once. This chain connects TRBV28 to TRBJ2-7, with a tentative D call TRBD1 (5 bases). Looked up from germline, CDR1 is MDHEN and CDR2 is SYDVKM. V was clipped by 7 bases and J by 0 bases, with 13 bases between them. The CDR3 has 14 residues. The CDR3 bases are TGTGCCAGCAAAACGACAGCCGACTCCTACGAGCAGTACTTC. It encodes CASKTTADSYEQYF.

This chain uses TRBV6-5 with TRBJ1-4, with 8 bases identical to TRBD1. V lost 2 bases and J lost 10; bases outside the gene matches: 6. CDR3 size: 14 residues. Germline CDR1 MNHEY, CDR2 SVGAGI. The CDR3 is CASSYQGAESKLFF. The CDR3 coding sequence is TGTGCCAGCAGTTACCAGGGGGCAGAATCAAAACTGTTTTTT.

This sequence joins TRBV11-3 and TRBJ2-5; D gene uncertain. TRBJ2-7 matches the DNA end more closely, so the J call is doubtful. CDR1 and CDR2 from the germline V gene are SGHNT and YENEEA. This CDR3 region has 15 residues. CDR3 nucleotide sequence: TGTGCCAGCAGCTTAATGCCAGGATCGAACTACGAGCAGTACTTC. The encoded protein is CASSLMPGSNYEQYF.